The present T cell receptor beta chain was sequenced within a study of cytotoxic CD8 clonotypes in ibrutinib-treated CLL. In this sample, this clone turned up a few times. Sequencing used immunoSEQ multiplex PCR; TCRdb keeps in-frame clones, though not all of them. The sample contains around 76,000 clones, roughly 83% of which appear only once. The sequence was obtained from a human donor with chronic lymphocytic leukemia. The source material was PBMCs, sampled after 24 months of ibrutinib treatment.

CDR3 protein: CASSLPDRGYNEQFF. CDR3 nucleotide sequence: TGTGCCAGCAGCTTGCCGGACCGTGGATACAATGAGCAGTTCTTC. The chain couples TRBV7-9 to TRBJ2-1; D is uncertain. The V gene lost 3 bases and the J gene lost 4 bases, with 13 bases spanning the gap. CDR3 length equals 15 residues. The germline gives CDR1 SEHNR, CDR2 FQNEAQ (reference sequence).